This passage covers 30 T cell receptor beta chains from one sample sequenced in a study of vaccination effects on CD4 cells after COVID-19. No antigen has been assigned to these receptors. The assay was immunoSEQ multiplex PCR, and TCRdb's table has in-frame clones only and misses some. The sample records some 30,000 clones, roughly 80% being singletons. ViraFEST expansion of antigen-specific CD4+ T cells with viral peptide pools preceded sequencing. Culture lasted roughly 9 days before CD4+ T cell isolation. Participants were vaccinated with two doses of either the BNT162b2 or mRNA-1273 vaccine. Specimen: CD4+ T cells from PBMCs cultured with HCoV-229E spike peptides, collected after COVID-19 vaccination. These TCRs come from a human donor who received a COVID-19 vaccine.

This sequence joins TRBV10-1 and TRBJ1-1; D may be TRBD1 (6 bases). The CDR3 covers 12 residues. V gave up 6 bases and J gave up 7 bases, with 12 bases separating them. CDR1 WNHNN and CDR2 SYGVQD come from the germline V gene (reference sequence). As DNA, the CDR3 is TGCGCCAGCAGCGTCGGACAGTATGAAGCTTTCTTT. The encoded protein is CASSVGQYEAFF.

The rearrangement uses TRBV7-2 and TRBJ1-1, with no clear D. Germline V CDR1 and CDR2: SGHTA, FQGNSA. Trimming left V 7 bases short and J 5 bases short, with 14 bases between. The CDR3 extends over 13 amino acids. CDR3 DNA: TGTGCCAGCAAGCGGGATTTAGTGACTGAAGCTTTCTTT. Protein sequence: CASKRDLVTEAFF.

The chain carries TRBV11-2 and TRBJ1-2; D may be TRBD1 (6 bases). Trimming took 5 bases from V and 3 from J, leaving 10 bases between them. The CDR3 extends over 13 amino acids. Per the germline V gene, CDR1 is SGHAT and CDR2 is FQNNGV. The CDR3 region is CASSAGQHYGYTF. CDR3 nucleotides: TGTGCCAGCAGCGCTGGACAGCACTATGGCTACACCTTC.

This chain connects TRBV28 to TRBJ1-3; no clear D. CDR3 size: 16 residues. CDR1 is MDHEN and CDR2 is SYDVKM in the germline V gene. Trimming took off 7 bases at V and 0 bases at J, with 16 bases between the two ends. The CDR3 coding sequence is TGTGCCAGCATCCCCGGAAGCGTCAACTCTGGAAACACCATATATTTT. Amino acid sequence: CASIPGSVNSGNTIYF.

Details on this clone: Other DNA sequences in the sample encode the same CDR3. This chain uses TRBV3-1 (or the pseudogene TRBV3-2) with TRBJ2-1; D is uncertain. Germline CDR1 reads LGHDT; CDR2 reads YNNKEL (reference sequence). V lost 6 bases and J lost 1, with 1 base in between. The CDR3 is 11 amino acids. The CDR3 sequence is CASSSYNEQFF. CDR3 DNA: TGTGCCAGCAGTTCCTACAATGAGCAGTTCTTC.

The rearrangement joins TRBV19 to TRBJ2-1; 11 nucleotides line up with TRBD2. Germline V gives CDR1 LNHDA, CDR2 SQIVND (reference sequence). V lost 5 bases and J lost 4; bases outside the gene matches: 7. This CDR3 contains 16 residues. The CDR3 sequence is CASSAPGTSGYNEQFF. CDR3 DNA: TGTGCCAGTAGTGCCCCCGGGACTAGCGGTTACAATGAGCAGTTCTTC.

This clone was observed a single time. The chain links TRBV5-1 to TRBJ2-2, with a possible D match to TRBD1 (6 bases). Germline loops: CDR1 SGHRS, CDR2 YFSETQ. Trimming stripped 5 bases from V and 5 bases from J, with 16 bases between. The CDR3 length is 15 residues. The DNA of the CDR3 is TGCGCCAGCAGGGGACAAGATAAATGGACCGGGGAGCTGTTTTTT. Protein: CASRGQDKWTGELFF.

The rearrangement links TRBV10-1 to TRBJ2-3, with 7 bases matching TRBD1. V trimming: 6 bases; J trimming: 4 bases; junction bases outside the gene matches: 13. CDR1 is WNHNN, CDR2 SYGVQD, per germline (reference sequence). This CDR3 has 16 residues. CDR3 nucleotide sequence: TGCGCCAGCAGGGAAGAGGTGACAGGGAGTTCAGATACGCAGTATTTT. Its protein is CASREEVTGSSDTQYF.

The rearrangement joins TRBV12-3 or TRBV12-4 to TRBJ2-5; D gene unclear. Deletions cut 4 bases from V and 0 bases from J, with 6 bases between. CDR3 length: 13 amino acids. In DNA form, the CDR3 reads TGTGCCAGCAGTTCGGAGAACCAAGAGACCCAGTACTTC. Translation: CASSSENQETQYF.

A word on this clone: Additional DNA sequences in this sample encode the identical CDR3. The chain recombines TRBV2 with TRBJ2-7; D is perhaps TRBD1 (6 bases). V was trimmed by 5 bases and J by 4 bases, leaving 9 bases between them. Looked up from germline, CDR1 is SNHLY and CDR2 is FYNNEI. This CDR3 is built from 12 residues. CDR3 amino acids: CASSRDIYEQYF. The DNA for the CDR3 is TGTGCCAGCAGTAGGGACATATACGAGCAGTACTTC.

DNA for the CDR3: TGTGCCAGCAGTGAGTCTCGGAAAGAGACCCAGTACTTC. Protein product: CASSESRKETQYF. The gene calls are TRBV2 and TRBJ2-5; no reliable D call. Trimming removed 3 bases from V and 3 bases from J, with 8 bases in between. Looked up from germline, CDR1 is SNHLY and CDR2 is FYNNEI. The CDR3 is made up of 13 amino acids.

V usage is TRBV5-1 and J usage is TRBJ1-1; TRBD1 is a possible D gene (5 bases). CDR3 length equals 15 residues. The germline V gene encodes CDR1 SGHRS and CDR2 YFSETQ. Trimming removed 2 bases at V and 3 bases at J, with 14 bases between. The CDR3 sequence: CASSFQGKAYTEAFF. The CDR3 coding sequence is TGCGCCAGCAGCTTTCAGGGTAAGGCTTACACTGAAGCTTTCTTT.

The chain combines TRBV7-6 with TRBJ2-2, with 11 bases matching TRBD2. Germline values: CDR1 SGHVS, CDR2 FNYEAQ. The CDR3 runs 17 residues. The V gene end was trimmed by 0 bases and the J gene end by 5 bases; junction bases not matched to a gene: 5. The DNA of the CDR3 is TGTGCCAGCAGCTTAGCGTCGACTAGCGGGGTAACCGGGGAGCTGTTTTTT. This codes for CASSLASTSGVTGELFF.

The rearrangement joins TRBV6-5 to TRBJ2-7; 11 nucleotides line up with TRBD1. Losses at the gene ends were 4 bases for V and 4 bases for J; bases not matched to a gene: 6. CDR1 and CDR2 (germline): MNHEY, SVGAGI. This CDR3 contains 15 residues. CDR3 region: CASSSPGQGVYEQYF. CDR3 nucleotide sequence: TGTGCCAGCAGTTCTCCGGGACAGGGGGTATACGAGCAGTACTTC.

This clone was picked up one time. The DNA of the CDR3 is TGTGCCAGCGGGACAGGGCCGGTTATCGGTACGCAGTATTTT. The encoded protein is CASGTGPVIGTQYF. The rearrangement links TRBV7-2 to TRBJ2-3; 9 bases agree with TRBD1. Losses at the gene ends were 8 bases for V and 8 bases for J; bases not matched to a gene: 11. The germline V gene encodes CDR1 SGHTA and CDR2 FQGNSA. This CDR3 has 14 residues.

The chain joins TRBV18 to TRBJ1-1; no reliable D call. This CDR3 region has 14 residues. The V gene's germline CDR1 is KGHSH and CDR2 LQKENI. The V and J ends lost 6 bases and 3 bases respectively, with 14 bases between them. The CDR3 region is CASSPTSGYTEAFF. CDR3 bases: TGTGCCAGCTCGCCAACGTCGGGATACACTGAAGCTTTCTTT.

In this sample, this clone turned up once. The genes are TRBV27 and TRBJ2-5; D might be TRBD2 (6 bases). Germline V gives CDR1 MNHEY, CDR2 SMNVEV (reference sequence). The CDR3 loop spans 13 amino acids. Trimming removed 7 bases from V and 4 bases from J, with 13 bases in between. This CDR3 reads CASTRLGGETQYF. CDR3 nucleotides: TGTGCCAGCACCAGACTAGGCGGAGAGACCCAGTACTTC.

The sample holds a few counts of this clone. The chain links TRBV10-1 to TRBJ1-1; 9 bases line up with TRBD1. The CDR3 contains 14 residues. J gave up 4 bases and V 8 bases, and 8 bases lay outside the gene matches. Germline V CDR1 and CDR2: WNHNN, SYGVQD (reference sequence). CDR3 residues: CASRSGQGGTEAFF. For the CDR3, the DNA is TGCGCCAGCCGCTCGGGACAGGGAGGCACTGAAGCTTTCTTT.

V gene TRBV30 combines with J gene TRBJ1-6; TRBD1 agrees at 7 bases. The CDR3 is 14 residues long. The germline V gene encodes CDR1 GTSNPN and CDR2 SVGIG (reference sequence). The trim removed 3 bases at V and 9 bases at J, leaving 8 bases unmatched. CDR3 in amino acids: CAWRIGQESSPLHF. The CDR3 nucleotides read TGTGCCTGGAGAATTGGACAGGAGAGTTCACCCCTCCACTTT.

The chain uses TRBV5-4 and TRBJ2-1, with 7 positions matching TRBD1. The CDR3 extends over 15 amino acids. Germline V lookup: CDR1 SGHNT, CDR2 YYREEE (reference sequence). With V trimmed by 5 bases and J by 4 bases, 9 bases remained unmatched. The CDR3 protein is CASSLTGTVYNEQFF. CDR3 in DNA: TGTGCCAGCAGTCTAACCGGGACAGTTTACAATGAGCAGTTCTTC.

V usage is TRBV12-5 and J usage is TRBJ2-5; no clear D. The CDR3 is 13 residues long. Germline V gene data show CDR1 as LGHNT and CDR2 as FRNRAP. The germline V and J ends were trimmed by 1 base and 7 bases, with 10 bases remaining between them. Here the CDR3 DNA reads TGTGCTAGTGGTTTGGAAGCCCGAACGACCCAGTACTTC. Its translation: CASGLEARTTQYF.

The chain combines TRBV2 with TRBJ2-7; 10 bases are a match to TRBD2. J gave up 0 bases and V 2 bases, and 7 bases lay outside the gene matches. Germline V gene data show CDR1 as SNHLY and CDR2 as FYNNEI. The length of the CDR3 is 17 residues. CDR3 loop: CASSERASGGGSYEQYF. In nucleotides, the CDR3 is TGTGCCAGCAGTGAAAGGGCTAGCGGGGGTGGCTCCTACGAGCAGTACTTC.

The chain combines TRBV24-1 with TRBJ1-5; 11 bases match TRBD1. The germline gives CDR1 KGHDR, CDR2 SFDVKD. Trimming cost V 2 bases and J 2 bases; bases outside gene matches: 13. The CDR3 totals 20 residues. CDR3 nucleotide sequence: TGTGCCACCAGTGATTCCTCCGGGACAGGGGGAATTAATGGCAATCAGCCCCAGCATTTT. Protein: CATSDSSGTGGINGNQPQHF.

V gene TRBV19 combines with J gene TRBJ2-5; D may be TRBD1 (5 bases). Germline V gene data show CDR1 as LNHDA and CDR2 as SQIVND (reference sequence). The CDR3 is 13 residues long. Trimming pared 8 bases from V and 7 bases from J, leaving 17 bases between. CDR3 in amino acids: CASSEQGRGTQYF. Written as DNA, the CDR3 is TGTGCCAGTTCCGAGCAGGGCCGCGGGACCCAGTACTTC.

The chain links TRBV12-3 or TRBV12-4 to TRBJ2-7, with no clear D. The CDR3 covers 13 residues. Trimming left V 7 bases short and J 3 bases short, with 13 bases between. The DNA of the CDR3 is TGTGCCAGCACTCTCAGTACGGACTACGAGCAGTACTTC. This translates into CASTLSTDYEQYF.

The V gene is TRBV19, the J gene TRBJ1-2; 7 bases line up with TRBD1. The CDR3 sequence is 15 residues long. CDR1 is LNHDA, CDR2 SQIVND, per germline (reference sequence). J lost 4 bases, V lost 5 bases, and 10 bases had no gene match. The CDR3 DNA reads TGTGCCAGTAGTGTCCTCGGAGGACAGGCCTATGGCTACACCTTC. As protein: CASSVLGGQAYGYTF.

The CDR3 DNA reads as TGTGCCAGCAGTGAATCAAAGGGGGGGCCGGCAGATACGCAGTATTTT. Protein: CASSESKGGPADTQYF. This sequence joins TRBV6-1 and TRBJ2-3; D perhaps matches TRBD2 (7 bases). The germline V gene has CDR1 MNHNS and CDR2 SASEGT. The CDR3 runs to 16 residues. Trimming shortened V by 2 bases and J by 4 bases, and 16 bases separated the two germline ends.

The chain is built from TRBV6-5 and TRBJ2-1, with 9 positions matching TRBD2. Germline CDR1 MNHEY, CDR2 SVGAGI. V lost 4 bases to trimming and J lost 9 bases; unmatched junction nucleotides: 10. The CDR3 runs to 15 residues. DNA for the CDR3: TGTGCCAGCAGTTTCGTTAGCGGGAGCTGGGCTGAGCAGTTCTTC. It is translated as CASSFVSGSWAEQFF.

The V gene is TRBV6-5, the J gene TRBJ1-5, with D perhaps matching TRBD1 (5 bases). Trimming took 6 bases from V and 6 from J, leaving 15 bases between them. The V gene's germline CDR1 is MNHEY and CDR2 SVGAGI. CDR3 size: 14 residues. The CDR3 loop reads CASRGPSAGQPQHF. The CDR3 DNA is TGTGCCAGCAGGGGACCTTCAGCGGGTCAGCCCCAGCATTTT.

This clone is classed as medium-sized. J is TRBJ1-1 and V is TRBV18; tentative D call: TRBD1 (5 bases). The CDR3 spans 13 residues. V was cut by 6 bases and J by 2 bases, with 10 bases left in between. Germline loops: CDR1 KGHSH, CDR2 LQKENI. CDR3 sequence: CASSPDSNTEAFF. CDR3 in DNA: TGTGCCAGCTCCCCCGACAGTAACACTGAAGCTTTCTTT. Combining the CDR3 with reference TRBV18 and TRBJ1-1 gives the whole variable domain NAGVMQNPRHLVRRRGQEARLRCSPMKGHSHVYWYRQLPEEGLKFMVYLQKENIIDESGMPKERFSAEFPKEGPSILRIQQVVRGDSAAYFCASSPDSNTEAFFGQGTRLTVV.